The source of this TCR beta chain is a study of cytomegalovirus exposure and HLA in healthy donors. PCR amplification relied on 60 Vbeta primers (plus 13 Jbeta primers). Here immunoSEQ multiplex PCR was the method, and the copy in TCRdb shows in-frame clones only, minus some. The data hold fewer than 200,000 clones, with roughly 84% observed a single time. Trimming stripped 0 bases from V and 8 bases from J, with 8 bases between. Germline V lookup: CDR1 MNHEY, CDR2 SMNVEV (reference sequence). The CDR3 has 13 residues. The receptor's source is a man younger than 45 in good health and CMV-seropositive. The rearrangement joins TRBV27 to TRBJ2-1; tentatively, D is TRBD2 (6 bases). Input material: PBMCs. The CDR3 DNA reads as TGTGCCAGCAGTTTATCGTGGGGGGATGAGCAGTTCTTC. It translates to CASSLSWGDEQFF.